These T cell receptor beta chains were read from a single sample in a study of molecular identifiers for immune sequencing clone quantification. MiXCR was run by TCRdb on the PCR reads, yielding one entry per CDR3 protein. The profile shows about 640,000 distinct CDR3 sequences, about 20% of them singletons. Sequenced sample: naive CD8+ T cells from blood, with Jurkat cell RNA spiked in. The receptors come from a human donor in good health. Some libraries in this study had Jurkat cell RNA spiked in. Both conserved end residues are part of each CDR3. D genes are given only for firm matches. Clone size is not always given. Where it is, it says once, few, many or a class for expanded clones.

j_gene,v_gene,len,abundance,d_gene,CDR3aa,CDR3nt
TRBJ2-7,TRBV6-5,14,many,TRBD2,CASSQLAGASEQYF,TGTGCCAGCAGTCAACTAGCGGGAGCTTCCGAGCAGTACTTC
TRBJ2-3,TRBV29-1,14,many,TRBD2,CSVTSGSRTDTQYF,TGCAGCGTCACCAGCGGGAGTAGAACAGATACGCAGTATTTT
TRBJ1-5,TRBV28,12,NA,NA,CASSPLAQPQHF,TGTGCCAGCAGTCCCTTGGCTCAGCCCCAGCATTTT
TRBJ1-1,TRBV2,15,NA,NA,CASDPGRRMNTEAFF,TGTGCCAGCGACCCGGGACGTCGAATGAACACTGAAGCTTTCTTT
TRBJ1-2,TRBV5-4,13,NA,NA,CASSLFGENGYTF,TGTGCCAGCAGCTTGTTTGGGGAAAATGGCTACACCTTC
TRBJ1-6,TRBV4-2,13,NA,NA,CASSQDLYSPLHF,TGTGCCAGCAGCCAAGATCTCTATTCACCCCTCCACTTT
TRBJ2-7,TRBV13,14,many,NA,CASSLKGASYEQYF,TGTGCCAGCAGCTTAAAAGGTGCGAGTTACGAGCAGTACTTC
TRBJ2-7,TRBV12-3/TRBV12-4,13,NA,NA,CASSSSGPIEQYF,TGTGCCAGCAGCTCAAGCGGCCCGATCGAGCAGTACTTC
TRBJ2-7,TRBV20-1,14,many,NA,CGMEPLALSYEQYF,TGCGGGATGGAACCTCTAGCGCTCTCCTACGAGCAGTACTTC
TRBJ1-4,TRBV7-3,17,many,NA,CASSQPGPPWANEKLFF,TGTGCCAGCAGCCAGCCGGGTCCCCCTTGGGCTAATGAAAAACTGTTTTTT
TRBJ1-1,TRBV9,16,NA,TRBD1,CASSVGDRGFGTEAFF,TGTGCCAGCAGCGTAGGGGACAGGGGGTTCGGCACTGAAGCTTTCTTT
TRBJ2-2,TRBV7-9,18,once,NA,CASNSARDGDANTGELFF,TGTGCCAGCAACTCCGCCCGGGACGGGGACGCGAACACCGGGGAGCTGTTTTTT
TRBJ1-2,TRBV20-1,14,NA,TRBD1,CSARFRRGQDGYTF,TGCAGTGCTAGATTCCGCAGGGGGCAGGATGGCTACACCTTC
TRBJ1-5,TRBV4-3,16,many,NA,CASSQDRITGGQPQHF,TGCGCCAGCAGCCAAGATCGAATTACAGGAGGGCAGCCCCAGCATTTT
TRBJ2-7,TRBV10-2,13,NA,NA,CVSSLGPQDEQYF,TGCGTCAGCAGTTTAGGGCCTCAGGACGAGCAGTACTTC
TRBJ1-4,TRBV7-9,13,many,NA,CASSPPGREKLFF,TGTGCCAGCAGCCCCCCGGGGCGTGAAAAACTGTTTTTT
TRBJ2-1,TRBV30,11,NA,NA,CARSVSNEQFF,TGTGCCAGGAGTGTATCCAATGAGCAGTTCTTC
TRBJ1-1,TRBV4-3,16,many,NA,CASSQDWGTLNTEAFF,TGCGCCAGCAGCCAAGATTGGGGGACATTGAACACTGAAGCTTTCTTT
TRBJ2-2,TRBV3-1,16,many,NA,CASSPILDTNTGELFF,TGTGCCAGCAGCCCAATTCTCGACACCAACACCGGGGAGCTGTTTTTT
TRBJ2-7,TRBV4-3,15,many,TRBD1,CASSQARDRVSEQYF,TGCGCCAGCAGCCAAGCCCGGGACAGGGTATCCGAGCAGTACTTC
TRBJ1-5,TRBV20-1,16,many,NA,CSAELPAALSNQPQHF,TGCAGTGCTGAGTTACCCGCAGCCCTTAGCAATCAGCCCCAGCATTTT
TRBJ1-1,TRBV9,15,NA,NA,CASSVPSSMNTEAFF,TGTGCCAGCAGCGTACCCAGTAGCATGAACACTGAAGCTTTCTTT
TRBJ2-2,TRBV13,16,NA,NA,CASSQMGGRDTGELFF,TGTGCCAGCAGCCAAATGGGGGGAAGGGACACCGGGGAGCTGTTTTTT
TRBJ2-3,TRBV2,16,many,NA,CASSVASRRSTDTQYF,TGTGCCAGCAGTGTGGCTAGCCGTCGGTCCACAGATACGCAGTATTTT
TRBJ1-3,TRBV2,16,few,NA,CASGRGRVEAGNTIYF,TGTGCCAGCGGACGGGGGAGGGTAGAGGCTGGAAACACCATATATTTT
TRBJ1-1,TRBV11-2,16,NA,TRBD1,CASSPGQGGMDTEAFF,TGTGCCAGCAGCCCCGGACAGGGGGGAATGGACACTGAAGCTTTCTTT
TRBJ2-5,TRBV20-1,14,many,NA,CSARTDSHQETQYF,TGCAGTGCTAGGACGGACAGCCACCAGGAGACCCAGTACTTC
TRBJ1-6,TRBV7-9,17,NA,TRBD1,CASSLEGTGGSYSPLHF,TGTGCCAGCAGCTTAGAGGGGACAGGGGGGAGTTATTCACCCCTCCACTTT
TRBJ2-7,TRBV5-1,14,many,TRBD1,CASTSGTGADEQYF,TGCGCCAGCACCTCCGGGACAGGGGCCGACGAGCAGTACTTC
TRBJ2-5,TRBV9,15,many,NA,CASSGEGRAQETQYF,TGTGCCAGCAGCGGTGAGGGGCGGGCTCAAGAGACCCAGTACTTC
TRBJ2-7,TRBV27,16,NA,TRBD2,CASSFWGLAGDYEQYF,TGTGCCAGCAGTTTCTGGGGACTAGCGGGAGATTACGAGCAGTACTTC
TRBJ1-1,TRBV6-1,15,many,TRBD1,CASSQYRGPNTEAFF,TGTGCCAGCAGTCAATACAGGGGGCCCAACACTGAAGCTTTCTTT
TRBJ2-7,TRBV28,15,NA,NA,CASTLHGRNAAEQYF,TGTGCCAGCACCCTCCATGGCAGGAACGCCGCTGAGCAGTACTTC
TRBJ2-5,TRBV30,15,many,TRBD2,CAWSISGGAAETQYF,TGTGCCTGGAGTATTAGCGGGGGGGCTGCAGAGACCCAGTACTTC
TRBJ2-3,TRBV19,13,many,NA,CASSLPFPDTQYF,TGTGCCAGTAGTCTCCCGTTCCCAGATACGCAGTATTTT
TRBJ2-7,TRBV28,11,few,NA,CASSEGNERYF,TGTGCCAGCAGTGAGGGGAACGAGCGGTACTTC
TRBJ1-1,TRBV19,16,NA,NA,CASSIGTTGGDTEAFF,TGTGCCAGTAGTATAGGTACAACCGGGGGAGACACTGAAGCTTTCTTT
TRBJ1-1,TRBV6-2/TRBV6-3,14,many,NA,CASSSPSEPPEAFF,TGTGCCAGCAGTTCTCCCTCTGAACCTCCTGAAGCTTTCTTT
TRBJ2-2,TRBV13,15,many,TRBD1,CASTSGTGRAGELFF,TGTGCCAGCACCTCCGGGACAGGGCGAGCCGGGGAGCTGTTTTTT
TRBJ2-2,TRBV6-6,16,few,TRBD1,CASSQTGGPNTGELFF,TGTGCCAGCAGCCAAACAGGGGGCCCGAACACCGGGGAGCTGTTTTTT
TRBJ2-7,TRBV9,13,many,NA,CASSGDGVYEQYF,TGTGCCAGCAGCGGGGACGGGGTCTACGAGCAGTACTTC
TRBJ2-7,TRBV27,12,many,TRBD2,CASSLQGGEQYF,TGTGCCAGCAGTTTGCAGGGAGGGGAGCAGTACTTC
TRBJ2-5,TRBV5-1,15,many,TRBD2,CASSYSGRPQETQYF,TGCGCCAGCAGCTATAGCGGGAGACCTCAAGAGACCCAGTACTTC
TRBJ2-1,TRBV7-9,16,once,NA,CASSLSHRSSYNEQFF,TGTGCCAGCAGCTTGTCTCACCGAAGCTCCTACAATGAGCAGTTCTTC
TRBJ2-3,TRBV2,15,many,TRBD2,CAQTSSGESTDTQYF,TGTGCCCAGACCTCTAGCGGGGAGAGCACAGATACGCAGTATTTT
TRBJ2-7,TRBV28,17,many,NA,CASSLALLGHSSYEQYF,TGTGCCAGCAGTTTGGCCCTCCTTGGGCATAGCTCCTACGAGCAGTACTTC
TRBJ2-2,TRBV24-1,13,many,TRBD1,CATSWQGAGELFF,TGTGCCACCAGCTGGCAGGGGGCCGGGGAGCTGTTTTTT
TRBJ1-1,TRBV28,15,many,TRBD1,CASSSRQGWNTEAFF,TGTGCCAGCAGTTCCAGACAGGGCTGGAACACTGAAGCTTTCTTT
TRBJ2-7,TRBV11-2,11,NA,NA,CASSLKYEQYF,TGTGCCAGCAGCTTGAAGTACGAGCAGTACTTC
TRBJ2-5,TRBV5-8,15,NA,TRBD2,CASSSGLAGGETQYF,TGTGCCAGCAGCTCCGGACTAGCGGGAGGCGAGACCCAGTACTTC
TRBJ1-1,TRBV5-6,16,many,NA,CASSRPSSTVNTEAFF,TGTGCCAGCAGCCGCCCCTCTTCCACAGTGAACACTGAAGCTTTCTTT
TRBJ1-1,TRBV19,12,many,NA,CASGRGNTEAFF,TGTGCCAGTGGAAGGGGAAACACTGAAGCTTTCTTT
TRBJ2-7,TRBV19,14,few,TRBD1,CASSKSTGQYEQYF,TGTGCCAGTAGCAAATCGACAGGGCAGTACGAGCAGTACTTC
TRBJ1-5,TRBV4-3,15,many,TRBD1,CASSQDGTGAQPQHF,TGCGCCAGCAGCCAAGATGGGACAGGGGCCCAGCCCCAGCATTTT